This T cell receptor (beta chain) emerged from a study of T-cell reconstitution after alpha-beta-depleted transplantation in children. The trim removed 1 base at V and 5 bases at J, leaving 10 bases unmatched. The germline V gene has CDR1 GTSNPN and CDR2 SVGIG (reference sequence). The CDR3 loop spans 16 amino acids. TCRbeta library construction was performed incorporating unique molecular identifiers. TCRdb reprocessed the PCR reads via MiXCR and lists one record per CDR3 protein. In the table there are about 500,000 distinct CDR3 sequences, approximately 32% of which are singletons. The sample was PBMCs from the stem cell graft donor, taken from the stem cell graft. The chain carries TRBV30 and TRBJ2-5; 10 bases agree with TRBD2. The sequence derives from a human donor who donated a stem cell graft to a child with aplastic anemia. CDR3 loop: CAWSETSGTGWETQYF. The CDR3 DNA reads TGTGCCTGGAGTGAAACTAGCGGGACGGGATGGGAGACCCAGTACTTC.